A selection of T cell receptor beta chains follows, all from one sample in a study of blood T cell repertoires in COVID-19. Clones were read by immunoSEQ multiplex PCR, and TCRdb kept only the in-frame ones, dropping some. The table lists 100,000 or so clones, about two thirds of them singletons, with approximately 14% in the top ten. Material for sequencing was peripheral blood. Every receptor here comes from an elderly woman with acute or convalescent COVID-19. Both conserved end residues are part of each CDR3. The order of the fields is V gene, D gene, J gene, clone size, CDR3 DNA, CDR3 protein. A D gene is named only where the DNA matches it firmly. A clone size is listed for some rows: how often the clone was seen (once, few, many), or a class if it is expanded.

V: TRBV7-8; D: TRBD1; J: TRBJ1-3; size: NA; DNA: TGTGCCAGCAGCCAGGGACAGGGAAGAACTGGAAACACCATATATTTT; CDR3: CASSQGQGRTGNTIYF
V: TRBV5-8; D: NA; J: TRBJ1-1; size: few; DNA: TGTGCCAGCAGCTTAAGGACAGCTTACACTGAAGCTTTCTTT; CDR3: CASSLRTAYTEAFF
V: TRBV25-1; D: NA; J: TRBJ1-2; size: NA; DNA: TGTGCCAGCAGTGAAGGATCCGCCCCGGGGGGCGGCTACACCTTC; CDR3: CASSEGSAPGGGYTF
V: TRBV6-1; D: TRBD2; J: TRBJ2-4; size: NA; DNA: TGTGCCAGCAGTGCACGTTCCGGGACTAGCGTAAACATTCAGTACTTC; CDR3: CASSARSGTSVNIQYF
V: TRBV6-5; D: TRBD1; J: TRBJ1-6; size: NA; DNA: TGTGCCAGCCGGCCGGGACAGGCGTATAATTCACCCCTCCACTTT; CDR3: CASRPGQAYNSPLHF
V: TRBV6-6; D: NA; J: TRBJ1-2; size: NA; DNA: TGTGCCAGCAGCATCCTACAGGGTTCTAACTATGGCTACACCTTC; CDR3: CASSILQGSNYGYTF
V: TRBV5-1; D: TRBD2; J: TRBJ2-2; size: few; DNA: TGCGCCAGCAGCTTTAGCGGGGGGAACACCGGGGAGCTGTTTTTT; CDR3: CASSFSGGNTGELFF
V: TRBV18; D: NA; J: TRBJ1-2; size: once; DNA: TGTGCCAGCTCGGTTGACACTTCTAACTATGGCTACACCTTC; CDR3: CASSVDTSNYGYTF
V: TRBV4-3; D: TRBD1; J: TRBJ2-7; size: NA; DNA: TGCGCCAGCAGCCAAGAGTACGGACAGGCGATCTACGAGCAGTACTTC; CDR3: CASSQEYGQAIYEQYF
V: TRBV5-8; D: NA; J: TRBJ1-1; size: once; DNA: TGTGCCAGCAGCTTGACAGACAGGAACACTGAAGCTTTCTTT; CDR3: CASSLTDRNTEAFF
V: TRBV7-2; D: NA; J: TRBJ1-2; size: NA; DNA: TGTGCCAGCAGCTTTCAGGACAGCATCTATGGCTACACCTTC; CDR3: CASSFQDSIYGYTF
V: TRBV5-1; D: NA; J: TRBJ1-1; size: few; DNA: TGCGCCAGCAGCTTGAGCGGACGGTCGAACACTGAAGCTTTCTTT; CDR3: CASSLSGRSNTEAFF
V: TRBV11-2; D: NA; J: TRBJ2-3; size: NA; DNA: TGTGCCAGCAGCTTATCACCGTACGGGGGATACACAGATACGCAGTATTTT; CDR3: CASSLSPYGGYTDTQYF
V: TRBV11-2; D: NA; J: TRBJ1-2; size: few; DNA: TGTGCCAGCAGCTTAGCGGGATCCACCCCATATGGCTACACCTTC; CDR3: CASSLAGSTPYGYTF
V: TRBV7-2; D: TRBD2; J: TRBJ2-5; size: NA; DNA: TGTGCCAGCAGCCCGCGGGGAGCGGGGGCCCTCGGGGAGACCCAGTACTTC; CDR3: CASSPRGAGALGETQYF
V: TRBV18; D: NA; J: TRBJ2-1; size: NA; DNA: TGTGCCAGCTCACCACCGGGGACATCTCTTCTGGAGCAGTTCTTC; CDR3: CASSPPGTSLLEQFF
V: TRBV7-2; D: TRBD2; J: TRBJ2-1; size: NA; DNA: TGTGCCAGCAGCCTAGCGGGGCCCTACAATGAGCAGTTCTTC; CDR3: CASSLAGPYNEQFF
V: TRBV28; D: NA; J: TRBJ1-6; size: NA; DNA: TGTGCCAGCAGTCCGGCGGACAGTTTCTATAATTCACCCCTCCACTTT; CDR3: CASSPADSFYNSPLHF
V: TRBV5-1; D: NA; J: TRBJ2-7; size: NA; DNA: TGCGCCAGCAGAGAGGCGTTCGGTCGGGAGCAGTACTTC; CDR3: CASREAFGREQYF
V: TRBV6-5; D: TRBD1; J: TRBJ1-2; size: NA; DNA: TGTGCCAGCAGCCTCGGGACAGAGCCCTATGGCTACACCTTC; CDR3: CASSLGTEPYGYTF
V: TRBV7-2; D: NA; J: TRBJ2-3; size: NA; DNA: TGTGCCAGCAGCTTGGCACGGGTGGGGGGTTCGGCGCAGTATTTT; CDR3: CASSLARVGGSAQYF
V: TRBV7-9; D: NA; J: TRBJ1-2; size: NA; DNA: TGTGCCAGCAGCTTAGCCGGAGAGGAGTATGGCTACACCTTC; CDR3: CASSLAGEEYGYTF
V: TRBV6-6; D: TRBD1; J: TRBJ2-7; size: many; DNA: TGTGCCAGCAGTCAGGACGACAGGGGGAGTACCTACGAGCAGTACTTC; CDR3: CASSQDDRGSTYEQYF
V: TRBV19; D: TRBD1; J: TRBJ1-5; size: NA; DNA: TGTGCCAGTAGTATCGGCCCAGGACAGGGGGCAAATAGCAATCAGCCCCAGCATTTT; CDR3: CASSIGPGQGANSNQPQHF
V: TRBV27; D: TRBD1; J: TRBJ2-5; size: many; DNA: TGTGCCAGCAGTTTAAAAATGGGTGGGACAGCCCAAGAGACCCAGTACTTC; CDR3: CASSLKMGGTAQETQYF
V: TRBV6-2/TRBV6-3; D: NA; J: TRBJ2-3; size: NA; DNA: TGTGCCAGCAGTTACCGTAGGACAGCAGATACGCAGTATTTT; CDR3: CASSYRRTADTQYF
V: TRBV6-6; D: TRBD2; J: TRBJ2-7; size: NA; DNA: TGTGCCAGCAGTTACGGGGGGGTCAGACCCTACGAGCAGTACTTC; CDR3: CASSYGGVRPYEQYF
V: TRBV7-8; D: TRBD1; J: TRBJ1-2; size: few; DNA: TGTGCCAGCAGCTTAGGACAGGGATCTTTGGGTGGCTACACCTTC; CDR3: CASSLGQGSLGGYTF
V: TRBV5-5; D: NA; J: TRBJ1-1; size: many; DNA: TGTGCCAGCAGCTTGTACAGCAACACTGAAGCTTTCTTT; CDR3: CASSLYSNTEAFF
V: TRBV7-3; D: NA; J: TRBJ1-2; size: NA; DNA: TGTGCCAGCAGCCTGGATGGCGGGGGTCCTTCTGGCTACACCTTC; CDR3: CASSLDGGGPSGYTF
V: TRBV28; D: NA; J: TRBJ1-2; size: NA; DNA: TGTGCCAGCAGTTTATCTATGGATTTGATCGATAGAGGGAACCTTAACTATGGCTACACCTTC; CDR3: CASSLSMDLIDRGNLNYGYTF
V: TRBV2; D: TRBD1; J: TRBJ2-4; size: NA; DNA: TGTGCCAGCAATCGACTAAGGGACAGAGTGAAAAACATTCAGTACTTC; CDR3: CASNRLRDRVKNIQYF
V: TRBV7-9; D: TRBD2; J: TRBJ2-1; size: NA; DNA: TGTGCCAGCAGCTCCTCCAATAGCGGGGTGGGAAATGAGCAGTTCTTC; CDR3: CASSSSNSGVGNEQFF
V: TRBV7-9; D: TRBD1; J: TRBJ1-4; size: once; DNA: TGTGCCAGCAGCTTCGGGACAGGGGGGATTCAAACTAATGAAAAACTGTTTTTT; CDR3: CASSFGTGGIQTNEKLFF
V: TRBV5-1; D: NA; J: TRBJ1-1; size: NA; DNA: TGCGCCAGCAGCCATAATGGCGGGAGGGAAGCTTTCTTT; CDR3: CASSHNGGREAFF
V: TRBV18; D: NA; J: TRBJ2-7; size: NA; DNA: TGTGCCAGCTCACCGCGGACAACCCAGGAGCAGTACTTC; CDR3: CASSPRTTQEQYF
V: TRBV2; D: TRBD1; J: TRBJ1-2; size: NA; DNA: TGTGCCAGCAGTGAGGGGAGGGACAGGGCTGGCTACACCTTC; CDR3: CASSEGRDRAGYTF
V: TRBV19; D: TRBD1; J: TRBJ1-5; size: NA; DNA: TGTGCCAGTAGTCTTGACAGGGCCTTTCTTCAGCCCCAGCATTTT; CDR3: CASSLDRAFLQPQHF
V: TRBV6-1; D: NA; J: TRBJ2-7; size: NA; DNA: TGTGCCAGCAGTGAAGCCATTCCCTCTGGAGGGTTAGGCGAGCAGTACTTC; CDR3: CASSEAIPSGGLGEQYF
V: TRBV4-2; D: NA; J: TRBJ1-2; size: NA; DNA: TGTGCCAGCAGCCAAGGGTTACTGACAGGTGGTGGCTACACCTTC; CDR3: CASSQGLLTGGGYTF
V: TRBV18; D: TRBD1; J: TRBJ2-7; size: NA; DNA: TGTGCCAGCTCAGCTGGGACAGGGACCACCTACGAGCAGTACTTC; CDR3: CASSAGTGTTYEQYF
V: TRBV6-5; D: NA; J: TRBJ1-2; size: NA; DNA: TGTGCCAGCAGTTTGGGCTACAGGAACTATGGCTACACCTTC; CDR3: CASSLGYRNYGYTF
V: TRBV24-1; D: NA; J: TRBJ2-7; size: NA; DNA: TGTGCCACCAGTGATTTCAAACAGGGTGGGTACGAGCAGTACTTC; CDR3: CATSDFKQGGYEQYF
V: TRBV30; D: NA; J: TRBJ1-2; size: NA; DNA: TGTGCCTGGAGTGCTTTTCATGGCTACACCTTC; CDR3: CAWSAFHGYTF
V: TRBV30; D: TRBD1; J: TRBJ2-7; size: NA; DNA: TGTGCCTGGAGGGACCGGGACAGAAGCTACGAGCAGTACTTC; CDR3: CAWRDRDRSYEQYF
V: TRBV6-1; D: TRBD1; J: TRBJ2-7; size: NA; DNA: TGTGCCAGCAGTGAAATTAGGACAGGGGGGAGCGAGCAGTACTTC; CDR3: CASSEIRTGGSEQYF
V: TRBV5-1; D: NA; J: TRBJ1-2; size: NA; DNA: TGCGCCAGCAGCTTGGGGGCAATACCGGCTAACTATGGCTACACCTTC; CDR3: CASSLGAIPANYGYTF